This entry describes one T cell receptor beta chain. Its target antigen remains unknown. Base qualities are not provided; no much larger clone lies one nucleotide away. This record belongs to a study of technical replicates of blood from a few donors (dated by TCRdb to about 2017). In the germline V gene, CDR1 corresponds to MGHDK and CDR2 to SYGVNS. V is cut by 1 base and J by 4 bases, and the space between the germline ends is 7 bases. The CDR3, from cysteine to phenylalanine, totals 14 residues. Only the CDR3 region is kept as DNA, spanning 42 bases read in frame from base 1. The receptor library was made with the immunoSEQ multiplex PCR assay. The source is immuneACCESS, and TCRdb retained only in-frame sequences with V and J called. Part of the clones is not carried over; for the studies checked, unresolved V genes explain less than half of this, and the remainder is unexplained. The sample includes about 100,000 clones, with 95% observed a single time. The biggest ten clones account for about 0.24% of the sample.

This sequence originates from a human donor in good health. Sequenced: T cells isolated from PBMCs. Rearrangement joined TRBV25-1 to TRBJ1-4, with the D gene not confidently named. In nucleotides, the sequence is TGTGCCAGCAGTGAATTGGGCAGTAATGAAAAACTGTTTTTT. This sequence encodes CASSELGSNEKLFF.